One sample yielded the 24 T cell receptor beta chains listed below, sequenced in a study of T-cell memory formation after mild COVID-19. TCRdb processed the 5' RACE reads anew with MiXCR; each CDR3 protein has one entry. The sample holds 200,000 or so distinct CDR3 sequences, around 18% seen once. The material sequenced was PBMCs or a T cell subset sorted from them (not recorded which). The receptors derive from an adult woman who had mild COVID-19 (a few samples of this study predate the infection). Cell type and time point are not known.

This clonotype has a count of ten or more. The chain has TRBV7-9 and TRBJ2-3; D may be TRBD1 or TRBD2 (6 bases each). The CDR3 runs to 16 residues. V shed 5 bases and J shed 0 bases, with 15 bases lying between them. Germline V gene sequence: CDR1 SEHNR, CDR2 FQNEAQ (reference sequence). The CDR3, as DNA: TGTGCCAGCAGCCAGGGGATAGCGGTTAGCACAGATACGCAGTATTTT. Residues: CASSQGIAVSTDTQYF.

V and J are TRBV12-3 or TRBV12-4 and TRBJ1-1; TRBD1 might be the D (5 bases). Trimming pared 3 bases from V and 5 bases from J, leaving 16 bases between. CDR3 size: 15 residues. CDR3 region: CASSLRDLPRTEAFF. In DNA form, the CDR3 reads TGTGCCAGCAGTTTGCGGGACCTGCCCCGGACTGAAGCTTTCTTT.

This chain uses TRBV2 with TRBJ2-1, with 12 positions matching TRBD2. This CDR3 region has 14 residues. The V and J ends lost 8 bases and 7 bases, in that order; junction bases with no gene match: 6. The germline CDR1 and CDR2 sequences are SNHLY and FYNNEI. The CDR3 sequence: CASLGLAGWNEQFF. The CDR3 nucleotides read TGTGCCAGCTTGGGACTAGCGGGTTGGAATGAGCAGTTCTTC.

The chain uses TRBV4-1 and TRBJ2-1; 7 nucleotides agree with TRBD2. The CDR3 runs 14 residues. The germline V gene encodes CDR1 MGHRA and CDR2 YSYEKL. The V and J ends lost 3 bases and 6 bases, in that order; junction bases with no gene match: 5. CDR3 sequence: CASSQGGGTNEQFF. The CDR3 DNA sequence: TGCGCCAGCAGCCAGGGGGGGGGAACCAATGAGCAGTTCTTC.

This clonotype has only a few counts. The J gene is TRBJ2-1, the V gene TRBV20-1, with 7 nucleotides matching TRBD2. The CDR3 has 14 amino acids. Germline loops: CDR1 DFQATT, CDR2 SNEGSKA (reference sequence). The V segment lost 4 bases and the J segment 5 bases; nucleotides outside the gene matches: 8. The CDR3 coding sequence is TGCAGTGCTATGCGGACTAGAGGGCACAATGAGCAGTTCTTC. This encodes CSAMRTRGHNEQFF.

This clonotype was counted between two and nine times. The genes are TRBV3-1 and TRBJ2-7; D is unresolved. The germline V gene encodes CDR1 LGHDT and CDR2 YNNKEL (reference sequence). The CDR3 is made up of 12 amino acids. V was clipped by 1 base and J by 0 bases, with 1 base between them. The CDR3 DNA reads TGTGCCAGCAGCCAAGTCTCCTACGAGCAGTACTTC. Amino acid sequence: CASSQVSYEQYF.

This clonotype was recorded a few times. The CDR3: CATSEGSPNQPQHF. The CDR3 DNA reads as TGTGCCACCAGTGAGGGGTCCCCAAATCAGCCCCAGCATTTT. This chain links TRBV24-1 with TRBJ1-5; D call uncertain. The germline V gene has CDR1 KGHDR and CDR2 SFDVKD. CDR3 size: 14 residues. V lost 4 bases and J 4 bases, leaving 10 bases between the germline ends.

The sample holds a few counts of this clonotype. This chain joins TRBV7-2 and TRBJ2-7; 11 bases fit TRBD2. This CDR3 comprises 14 residues. The ends lost 4 bases at V and 6 bases at J; junction bases unmatched: 5. Germline-derived CDR1 and CDR2 are SGHTA and FQGNSA. In DNA, the CDR3 is TGTGCCAGCAGCTCACTAGCGGGAGCAGTCGAGCAGTACTTC. Its protein is CASSSLAGAVEQYF.

This clonotype came up many times. The chain combines TRBV5-6 with TRBJ1-1; D perhaps matches TRBD1 (6 bases). CDR1 is SGHDT, CDR2 YYEEEE, per germline. The V end was cut by 3 bases, the J end by 11 bases, with 20 bases between. This CDR3 region has 14 residues. In DNA form, the CDR3 reads TGTGCCAGCAGCTGGGGACAACTGGCCTCGTGGGCTTTCTTT. It encodes CASSWGQLASWAFF. Full variable domain (remainder filled in from reference TRBV5-6 and TRBJ1-1): DAGVTQSPTHLIKTRGQQVTLRCSPKSGHDTVSWYQQALGQGPQFIFQYYEEEERQRGNFPDRFSGHQFPNYSSELNVNALLLGDSALYLCASSWGQLASWAFFGQGTRLTVV.

This clonotype has a handful of counts. CDR3 loop: CASTKLGGSRYEQYF. The CDR3 DNA reads as TGTGCCAGCACCAAACTTGGTGGCTCCCGCTACGAGCAGTACTTC. The V and J genes are TRBV6-5 and TRBJ2-7; no clear D. This CDR3 is 15 amino acids long. CDR1 and CDR2 from the germline V gene are MNHEY and SVGAGI. Trimming removed 7 bases from V and 3 bases from J, with 19 bases in between.

The chain combines TRBV12-3 or TRBV12-4 with TRBJ1-4; no reliable D call. The CDR3 covers 15 residues. V lost 2 bases and J lost 0, with 7 bases in between. The CDR3 nucleotides read TGTGCCAGCAGTTTATCGGCAACAACTAATGAAAAACTGTTTTTT. Its protein is CASSLSATTNEKLFF.

The rearrangement links TRBV5-1 to TRBJ2-2; 8 nucleotides agree with TRBD2. This CDR3 comprises 16 residues. Germline CDR1 reads SGHRS; CDR2 reads YFSETQ. V shed 4 bases and J 3 bases; nucleotides not matched to a gene: 8. This chain's CDR3 is CASSRQAGAYTGELFF. The CDR3 region has the DNA TGCGCCAGCAGCAGACAAGCGGGGGCCTACACCGGGGAGCTGTTTTTT.

V and J are TRBV5-1 and TRBJ2-6; 13 bases map to TRBD2. The length of the CDR3 is 17 residues. The junction had 5 bases not matched to a gene; V was cut back by 5 bases and J by 3 bases. The V gene's germline CDR1 is SGHRS and CDR2 YFSETQ. CDR3 coding DNA: TGCGCCAGCAGGGGACTAGCGGGAAAAGTTGGGGCCAACGTCCTGACTTTC. This translates into CASRGLAGKVGANVLTF.

The chain uses TRBV7-2 and TRBJ2-3; D not resolved. Per the germline V gene, CDR1 is SGHTA and CDR2 is FQGNSA. CDR3 length equals 11 residues. The V end lost 5 bases, the J end lost 5 bases, and 5 bases lay between the germline ends. The CDR3, as DNA: TGTGCCAGCAGCGACCAAGATACGCAGTATTTT. This sequence encodes CASSDQDTQYF.

J is TRBJ2-5 and V is TRBV20-1; D remains unclear. Germline CDR1 and CDR2: DFQATT and SNEGSKA (reference sequence). CDR3 length equals 15 residues. Trimming cost V 6 bases and J 1 base, with 18 bases left between them. The CDR3 here is CSARRWDYLQETQYF. CDR3 coding DNA: TGCAGTGCCCGCCGATGGGATTACCTCCAAGAGACCCAGTACTTC.

The V call is TRBV4-3, the J call TRBJ1-1; D is unclear. V was cut by 4 bases and J by 6 bases, with 12 bases left in between. The CDR3 sequence is 13 residues long. CDR1 is LGHNA and CDR2 is YSLEER in the germline V gene. The CDR3 loop reads CASSPEPGAEAFF. Here the CDR3 DNA reads TGCGCCAGCAGCCCGGAACCCGGCGCTGAAGCTTTCTTT.

Only a few counts were recorded for this clonotype. The chain is built from TRBV7-3 and TRBJ2-3; 9 bases align to TRBD2. The length of the CDR3 is 16 residues. Germline CDR1 is SGHTA and CDR2 is FQGTGA. V was pared by 0 bases and J by 4 bases, with 5 bases of the junction left unmatched. DNA for the CDR3: TGTGCCAGCAGCTTAACAGCGGGGGGCGGCCCAGATACGCAGTATTTT. Its protein is CASSLTAGGGPDTQYF.

This chain links TRBV6-8 with TRBJ1-5; D may be TRBD1 (5 bases). Looked up from germline, CDR1 is MNHGY and CDR2 is SAAAGT. With 10 bases removed from V and 4 bases from J, the gap between germline ends came to 17 bases. CDR3 length: 14 amino acids. The CDR3 reads CAIKTDSSNQPQHF. The CDR3 DNA reads TGTGCCATCAAAACCGACAGCAGTAATCAGCCCCAGCATTTT.

The CDR3 loop reads CASSLSLAGSYNEQFF. The CDR3 DNA reads TGTGCCAGCAGTTTATCCCTGGCCGGCTCCTACAATGAGCAGTTCTTC. The rearrangement links TRBV27 to TRBJ2-1; D call uncertain. CDR1 MNHEY and CDR2 SMNVEV come from the germline V gene (reference sequence). Trimming left V 0 bases short and J 0 bases short, with 9 bases between. There are 16 residues in the CDR3.

This clonotype came up many times. The chain carries TRBV7-2 and TRBJ2-5; 10 bases fit TRBD2. Germline values: CDR1 SGHTA, CDR2 FQGNSA. V gave up 5 bases and J gave up 4 bases; unmatched junction bases: 10. This CDR3 has 16 amino acids. CDR3 amino acids: CASSPRVAGGGETQYF. CDR3 coding DNA: TGTGCCAGCAGCCCCCGCGTAGCGGGAGGAGGAGAGACCCAGTACTTC.

The table lists this clonotype with a few counts. The junction differs from germline at one of its ends, possibly a read error. The chain combines TRBV20-1 with TRBJ1-2; no clear D. Per germline, CDR1 DFQATT and CDR2 SNEGSKA (reference sequence). The CDR3 runs to 14 residues. Written as DNA, the CDR3 is TGCAGTGGGTGGATCAGGTCCGCTAACTGTGGCTACACCTTC. Translated: CSGWIRSANCGYTF.

V is TRBV30 and J is TRBJ2-3; D is undetermined. The CDR3 runs to 11 residues. Germline CDR1 reads GTSNPN; CDR2 reads SVGIG (reference sequence). Deletions cut 0 bases from V and 4 bases from J, with 2 bases between. The CDR3 spells CAWSVPDTQYF. CDR3 bases: TGTGCCTGGAGTGTACCAGATACGCAGTATTTT.

The chain has TRBV4-1 and TRBJ2-7; 9 bases are shared with TRBD1. CDR3 size: 16 residues. Losses at the gene ends were 1 base for V and 5 bases for J; bases not matched to a gene: 9. Germline V gene data show CDR1 as MGHRA and CDR2 as YSYEKL. In DNA, the CDR3 is TGCGCCAGCAGCCAAGGGATCTTACAGGGGGCTAACGAGCAGTACTTC. Amino acids: CASSQGILQGANEQYF.

This clonotype showed up just a few times. This rearrangement joins TRBV4-1 to TRBJ2-7; 10 bases agree with TRBD1. CDR1 MGHRA and CDR2 YSYEKL come from the germline V gene. V lost 3 bases and J lost 4; bases outside the gene matches: 9. This CDR3 has 16 amino acids. CDR3: CASSQGPGQGFYEQYF. CDR3 nucleotide sequence: TGCGCCAGCAGCCAGGGTCCGGGACAGGGGTTTTACGAGCAGTACTTC.